The next 2 T cell receptor beta chains were all read from a single sample in a study of Graves' ophthalmopathy and Graves' hyperthyroidism. Using RNA transcripts, the TCR beta CDR3 regions were amplified. In the first round, RT-PCR was carried out with HTBI primers, and a multiplex PCR formed the second round. TCRdb recomputed calls from the multiplex PCR reads with MiXCR, one row per CDR3 protein. The table has 200,000 to 250,000 distinct CDR3 sequences, about 22% seen once. The specimen was peripheral blood. These receptors were collected from a woman between 45 and 65 years old with Graves' ophthalmopathy.

In this sample, this clonotype turned up many times. CDR3 protein: CASSLGGTNEQYF. The CDR3 nucleotides are TGTGCCAGCAGTTTAGGGGGGACGAACGAGCAGTACTTC. The chain has TRBV12-3 or TRBV12-4 and TRBJ2-7, with D perhaps assigned TRBD1 or TRBD2 (5 bases each). The CDR3 has 13 amino acids. Trimming pared 1 base from V and 5 bases from J, leaving 9 bases between.

This clonotype was recorded many times. V and J are TRBV6-5 and TRBJ2-7, with 7 bases matching TRBD2. CDR1 and CDR2 (germline): MNHEY, SVGAGI. The CDR3 consists of 13 residues. The J segment lost 1 base and the V segment lost 6 bases, leaving 3 bases of the junction unmatched. The CDR3 is CASRREKSYEQYF. The CDR3 DNA is TGTGCCAGCAGGCGGGAGAAGTCCTACGAGCAGTACTTC.